The 11 T cell receptor beta chains listed next were all sequenced from one sample in a study of blood T cells in healthy people across ages. The second PCR ran about 6 to 12 cycles with a sample-barcoded 5' primer and J-beta primers. TCRdb reprocessed the 5' RACE reads with MiXCR, giving one entry per CDR3 protein. The sample consists of some 900,000 distinct CDR3 sequences, around 46% of them appearing once. Sequenced material: blood. The origin of the receptors is a man in his thirties or forties in good health.

This clonotype was seen a handful of times. This chain uses TRBV4-2 with TRBJ1-6; 8 nucleotides match TRBD1. V shed 7 bases, J shed 5 bases, and the junction held 4 bases outside the gene matches. This CDR3 has 14 amino acids. Germline V gene data show CDR1 as LGHNA and CDR2 as YNFKEQ. The CDR3 region is CASTYRGDNSPLHF. The DNA for the CDR3 is TGTGCCAGCACCTACAGGGGGGATAATTCACCCCTCCACTTT.

This chain joins TRBV20-1 and TRBJ2-7; no firm D call. V lost 0 bases and J 1 base, leaving 13 bases between the germline ends. The CDR3 runs 15 residues. Germline-derived CDR1 and CDR2 are DFQATT and SNEGSKA (reference sequence). CDR3 in DNA: TGCAGTGCTAGAGATAATGAGGACCGTTCCTACGAGCAGTACTTC. This encodes CSARDNEDRSYEQYF.

This clonotype appeared a few times. The chain combines TRBV5-1 with TRBJ2-3; 9 bases match TRBD1. The CDR3 spans 15 residues. Germline values: CDR1 SGHRS, CDR2 YFSETQ. J was trimmed by 2 bases and V by 3 bases; bases with no gene match: 4. For the CDR3, the DNA is TGCGCCAGCAGCTCGGACAGGGGAGACACAGATACGCAGTATTTT. Its translation: CASSSDRGDTDTQYF. Looking up the rest from reference TRBV5-1 and TRBJ2-3 gives the full variable domain: KAGVTQTPRYLIKTRGQQVTLSCSPISGHRSVSWYQQTPGQGLQFLFEYFSETQRNKGNFPGRFSGRQFSNSRSEMNVSTLELGDSALYLCASSSDRGDTDTQYFGPGTRLTVL.

This clonotype was picked up a small number of times. The gene calls are TRBV4-1 and TRBJ2-2; D gene ambiguous. Germline lookup yields CDR1 MGHRA and CDR2 YSYEKL. The CDR3 length is 15 residues. The V end was cut by 8 bases, the J end by 0 bases, with 13 bases between. The CDR3 protein is CASCAATPNTGELFF. The CDR3 nucleotides read TGCGCCAGCTGTGCGGCCACCCCGAACACCGGGGAGCTGTTTTTT.

On this clonotype: The junction and the germline gene differ at one end; a read error may be behind it. The CDR3 sequence is CASSFDRQAGYTF. For the CDR3, the DNA is TGTGCCAGCAGCTTTGACAGGCAGGCTGGCTACACCTTT. The rearrangement links TRBV6-5 to TRBJ1-2, with a weak D call TRBD1 (6 bases). CDR3 length equals 13 residues. Germline V gives CDR1 MNHEY, CDR2 SVGAGI.

This clonotype was counted at least ten times. The rearrangement links TRBV29-1 to TRBJ1-2, with D possibly matching TRBD1 (6 bases). This CDR3 has 12 amino acids. The germline CDR1 and CDR2 sequences are SQVTM and ANQGSEA. V lost 4 bases and J 4 bases, leaving 10 bases between the germline ends. This chain's CDR3 is CSVVGGPYGYTF. The CDR3 region has the DNA TGCAGCGTTGTTGGGGGGCCCTATGGCTACACCTTC.

This clonotype was found once. The CDR3 DNA reads TGTGCCAGCAGTCAGCCTCGACAGCACGAGCAGTTCTTC. It translates to CASSQPRQHEQFF. The rearrangement joins TRBV12-3 or TRBV12-4 to TRBJ2-1, with D maybe TRBD1 (5 bases). V was clipped by 5 bases and J by 10 bases, with 15 bases between them. The CDR3 loop spans 13 amino acids.

The chain is built from TRBV4-2 and TRBJ2-3, with D perhaps given as TRBD1 or TRBD2 (5 bases each). Germline CDR1 reads LGHNA; CDR2 reads YNFKEQ. Between the trimmed V and J ends, which lost 0 bases and 2 bases, there was a span of 9 bases. This CDR3 is 15 amino acids long. The CDR3 nucleotides are TGTGCCAGCAGCCAAGATGGGGGTATCACAGATACGCAGTATTTT. Translation: CASSQDGGITDTQYF.

The rearrangement links TRBV20-1 to TRBJ1-1; D may be TRBD1 (5 bases). Trimming took 6 bases from V and 5 from J, leaving 16 bases between them. CDR1 DFQATT and CDR2 SNEGSKA come from the germline V gene (reference sequence). The CDR3 length is 13 residues. The CDR3 bases are TGCAGTGCGTTCCCTGCAGGGAGAACTGAAGCTTTCTTT. Translation gives CSAFPAGRTEAFF.

This clonotype came up once. This chain links TRBV25-1 with TRBJ2-1; 9 nucleotides align to TRBD1. The germline V gene has CDR1 MGHDK and CDR2 SYGVNS. V was clipped by 1 base and J by 4 bases; unmatched bases: 2. The CDR3 sequence is 15 residues long. CDR3 protein: CASSEWTGVYNEQFF. DNA of the CDR3: TGTGCCAGCAGTGAATGGACAGGGGTTTACAATGAGCAGTTCTTC.

V and J are TRBV15 and TRBJ2-3, with 11 bases matching TRBD2. The CDR3 length is 15 residues. With 1 base clipped from V and 5 bases from J, the junction kept 2 bases outside the gene matches. The germline V gene encodes CDR1 LNHNV and CDR2 YYDKDF (reference sequence). The CDR3 loop reads CATSRVTSGKDTQYF. DNA of the CDR3: TGTGCCACCAGCAGAGTGACTAGCGGGAAAGATACGCAGTATTTT.